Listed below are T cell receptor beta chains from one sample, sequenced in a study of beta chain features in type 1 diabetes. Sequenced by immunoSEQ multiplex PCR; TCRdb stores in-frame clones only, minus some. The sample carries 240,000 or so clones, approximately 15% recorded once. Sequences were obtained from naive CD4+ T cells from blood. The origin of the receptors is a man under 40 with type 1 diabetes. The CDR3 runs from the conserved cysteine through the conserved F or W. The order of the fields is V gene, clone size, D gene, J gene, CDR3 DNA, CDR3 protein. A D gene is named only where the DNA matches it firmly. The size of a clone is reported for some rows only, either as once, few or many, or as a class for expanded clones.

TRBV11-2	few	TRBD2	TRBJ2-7	TGTGCCAGCAGCTATTCTCGGGAGGGTTACGACGAGCAGTACTTC	CASSYSREGYDEQYF
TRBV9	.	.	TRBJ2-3	TGTGCCAGCAGCGTAACCCCTCCAGGGGGCGGGAGAGCCGGAGATACGCAGTATTTT	CASSVTPPGGGRAGDTQYF
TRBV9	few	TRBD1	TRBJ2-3	TGTGCCACAGCACAGGGGAACGTAGATACGCAGTATTTT	CATAQGNVDTQYF
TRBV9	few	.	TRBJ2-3	TGTGCCAGCAGCCAATCCCCGGCGGAGTACACAGATACGCAGTATTTT	CASSQSPAEYTDTQYF
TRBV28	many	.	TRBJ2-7	TGTGCCACCCACGGGGGATCCTACGAGCAGTACTTC	CATHGGSYEQYF
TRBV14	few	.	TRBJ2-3	TGTGCCAGCAGCCAAGGTCAGGGATCGAGCGCTCTGTTCACAGATACGCAGTATTTT	CASSQGQGSSALFTDTQYF
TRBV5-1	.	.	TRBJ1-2	TGCGCCAGCAGCCACGGAGGAGTGAACTATGGCTACACCTTC	CASSHGGVNYGYTF
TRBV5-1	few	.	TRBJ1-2	TGCGCCAGCAGCGCGACAGGAGATAACTATGGCTACACCTTC	CASSATGDNYGYTF
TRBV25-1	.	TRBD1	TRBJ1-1	TGTGCCAGCCGCGGACAGGGGATCACTGAAGCTTTCTTT	CASRGQGITEAFF
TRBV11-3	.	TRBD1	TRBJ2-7	TGTGCCAGCAGCTTAGATCGAGGGGTGACAGGGGCTACCTACGAGCAGTACTTC	CASSLDRGVTGATYEQYF
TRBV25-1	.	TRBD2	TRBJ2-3	TGTGCCAGCAGTGAATCCCGACTAGCGCGCACAGATACGCAGTATTTT	CASSESRLARTDTQYF
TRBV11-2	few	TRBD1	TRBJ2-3	TGTGCCAGCAGCTTGGACAGGGGGCATGGAGATACGCAGTATTTT	CASSLDRGHGDTQYF
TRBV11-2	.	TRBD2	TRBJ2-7	TGTGCCAGCAGCTTTGGGACTAGCTACGAGCAGTACTTC	CASSFGTSYEQYF
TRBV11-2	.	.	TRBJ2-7	TGTGCCAGCAGCTTAGCTCCAGGCGAAGGTTACGAGCAGTACTTC	CASSLAPGEGYEQYF
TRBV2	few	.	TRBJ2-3	TGTGCCAGCAGCGGACTCCCCACAGATACGCAGTATTTT	CASSGLPTDTQYF
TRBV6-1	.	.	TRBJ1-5	TGTGCCAGCAGTGAAGGTGGCGGACTCAATCAGCCCCAGCATTTT	CASSEGGGLNQPQHF
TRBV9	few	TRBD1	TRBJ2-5	TGTGCCAGCAGCGTCGACAGGGGAGGTGGAGAGACCCAGTACTTC	CASSVDRGGGETQYF
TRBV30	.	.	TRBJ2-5	TGTGCCTGGAGTGTACGCCGGGTTCAAGAGACCCAGTACTTC	CAWSVRRVQETQYF
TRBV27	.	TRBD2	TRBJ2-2	TGTGCCAGCAGCCTTTCAGCGGGAGTAGCCGGGGAGCTGTTTTTT	CASSLSAGVAGELFF
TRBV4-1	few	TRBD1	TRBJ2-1	TGCGCCAGCAGCCAGCAAGAGGACAGGAACAATGAGCAGTTCTTC	CASSQQEDRNNEQFF
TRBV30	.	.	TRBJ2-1	TGTGCCTGGAGGGAGACGGCGAGCTCCTACAATGAGCAGTTCTTC	CAWRETASSYNEQFF
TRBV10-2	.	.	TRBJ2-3	TGCGCCAGCAGTCAGCAGGGCACAGATACGCAGTATTTT	CASSQQGTDTQYF
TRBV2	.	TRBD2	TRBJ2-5	TGTGCCAGCAGCTCATCCCTCGGGAGGGTAGAGACCCAGTACTTC	CASSSSLGRVETQYF
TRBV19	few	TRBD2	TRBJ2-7	TGTGCCAGTAGTAACGGACTAGCGGGATTGCCCTACGAGCAGTACTTC	CASSNGLAGLPYEQYF
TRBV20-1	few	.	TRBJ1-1	TGCAGTGCTGCAGGGGCTGAAGCTTTCTTT	CSAAGAEAFF
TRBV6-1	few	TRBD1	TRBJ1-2	TGTGCCAGCAGTCCGGGACAGGGGAACTATGGCTACACCTTC	CASSPGQGNYGYTF
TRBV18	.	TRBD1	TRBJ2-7	TGTGCCAGCTCCTCCCGGGACAGTAGCTACGAGCAGTACTTC	CASSSRDSSYEQYF